This T cell receptor beta chain was retrieved from a study of cytomegalovirus exposure and HLA in healthy donors. Study information: Of around 400 genotyped donors, around 86% grouped in the Caucasian-associated ancestry cluster.

Vbeta (60) and Jbeta (13) primers were used in the PCR. In the original processing: Counted up in a later analysis, unique TCR beta chains came to 65 million to 80 million, with around 9.9 million shared. Sequencing was performed with immunoSEQ multiplex PCR; in TCRdb, only in-frame clones are kept and a portion is missing. V and J calls and clone size are copied from that table; D and trimming were computed from the DNA. This sample has around 53,000 clones, with approximately 82% found just once. The CDR3 spans 12 residues. V lost 4 bases and J 2 bases, leaving 5 bases between the germline ends. CDR1 KGHSH and CDR2 LQKENI come from the germline V gene.

This rearrangement joins TRBV18 to TRBJ1-1; D is uncertain. Sequenced sample: PBMCs. The receptor was isolated from a man in his fifties or sixties in good health and CMV-seronegative. CDR3 in DNA: TGTGCCAGCTCACGCACAAACACTGAAGCTTTCTTT. Residues: CASSRTNTEAFF.